Following are 30 T cell receptor beta chains from one sample sequenced in a study of shared clonotypes between healthy human individuals. Positively selected for CCR7, the CD45RO-negative cells used as naive CD8 cells excluded terminally differentiated effector memory CD45RA+ cells. Libraries were prepared by immunoSEQ multiplex PCR; TCRdb keeps only in-frame clonotypes and omits some of them. The sample records millions of clones, 85% to 95% being singletons. What was sequenced was naive CD8+ T cells from PBMCs. The receptors were gathered from a man aged 18 to 30 in good health. Some clones in this sample may be carry-over from other donors' samples.

On this clone itself: The sample carries other DNA sequences with the same CDR3. This chain links TRBV19 with TRBJ2-1, with D unresolved. Trimming removed 7 bases from V and 3 bases from J, with 4 bases in between. This CDR3 has 11 amino acids. The germline V gene has CDR1 LNHDA and CDR2 SQIVND (reference sequence). CDR3 in amino acids: CASTSYNEQFF. The CDR3 DNA sequence: TGTGCCAGTACTAGCTACAATGAGCAGTTCTTC.

The CDR3 nucleotides read TGTGCCAGCAGCTTAGGAGGGACTATCCACTCCTATAATTCACCCCTCCACTTT. Amino acids: CASSLGGTIHSYNSPLHF. The chain has TRBV7-9 and TRBJ1-6; the D gene is possibly TRBD1 (5 bases). The germline V gene has CDR1 SEHNR and CDR2 FQNEAQ (reference sequence). V lost 1 base to trimming and J lost 0 bases, with 13 bases between them. The CDR3 is 18 residues long.

In this sample, this clone turned up once. Other DNA sequences of this sample code for an identical CDR3. The V call is TRBV27, the J call TRBJ1-5; 7 bases match TRBD1. The germline V gene has CDR1 MNHEY and CDR2 SMNVEV (reference sequence). J gave up 1 base and V 5 bases, and 8 bases lay outside the gene matches. This CDR3 region has 16 residues. CDR3 sequence reads: CASSPSQGESNQPQHF. The CDR3 DNA follows: TGTGCCAGCAGTCCTAGCCAGGGGGAAAGCAATCAGCCCCAGCATTTT.

The chain joins TRBV9 to TRBJ2-2, with 7 bases matching TRBD1. Losses at the gene ends were 9 bases for V and 1 base for J; bases not matched to a gene: 3. Looked up from germline, CDR1 is SGDLS and CDR2 is YYNGEE. CDR3 length equals 13 residues. The CDR3 reads CATSGGNTGELFF. Written as DNA, the CDR3 is TGTGCCACCTCAGGGGGGAACACCGGGGAGCTGTTTTTT.

This clone turned up a few times. The genes are TRBV10-3 and TRBJ1-2; perhaps TRBD1 as D (6 bases). V was cut by 10 bases and J by 2 bases, with 14 bases left in between. The CDR3 sequence is 13 residues long. CDR1 is ENHRY, CDR2 SYGVKD, per germline. The DNA of the CDR3 is TGTGCCACCCTACAGGGTCCCAACTATGGCTACACCTTC. This encodes CATLQGPNYGYTF.

This clone was detected once. The CDR3 DNA follows: TGTGCCAGCAGTTGTTGGACGGATGGCTACACCTTC. Amino acids: CASSCWTDGYTF. The rearrangement uses TRBV6-9 and TRBJ1-2; D remains ambiguous. This CDR3 has 12 amino acids. In germline, CDR1 is MNHGY, CDR2 SVAAGI. Trimming took off 4 bases at V and 6 bases at J, with 9 bases between the two ends.

The CDR3 sequence is CASSSAQGQGYTF. The CDR3 DNA follows: TGCGCCAGCAGCTCCGCCCAGGGTCAGGGCTACACCTTC. The V call is TRBV5-1, the J call TRBJ1-2; D possibly corresponds to TRBD1 (5 bases). V gave up 3 bases and J gave up 8 bases, with 14 bases separating them. In germline, CDR1 is SGHRS, CDR2 YFSETQ. The CDR3 sequence is 13 residues long.

The chain couples TRBV28 to TRBJ1-2; no clear D. The CDR3 is 14 residues long. Germline lookup yields CDR1 MDHEN and CDR2 SYDVKM. V gave up 6 bases and J gave up 4 bases, with 15 bases separating them. The CDR3: CASRGVWGIYGYTF. DNA of the CDR3: TGTGCCAGCAGGGGAGTTTGGGGAATCTATGGCTACACCTTC.

The rearrangement joins TRBV5-5 to TRBJ1-1; D is ambiguous. The germline gives CDR1 SGHKS, CDR2 YYEKEE (reference sequence). This CDR3 has 15 amino acids. The germline V and J ends were trimmed by 3 bases and 8 bases, with 20 bases remaining between them. CDR3 residues: CASSWNGLPFDEAFF. The CDR3 nucleotides are TGTGCCAGCAGCTGGAATGGCCTTCCCTTCGACGAAGCTTTCTTT.

V gene TRBV15 combines with J gene TRBJ1-1; D is undetermined. The germline gives CDR1 LNHNV, CDR2 YYDKDF (reference sequence). Trimming cost V 5 bases and J 4 bases, with 17 bases left between them. The CDR3 totals 15 residues. CDR3 in DNA: TGTGCCACCAGCCGAGCCGGGAGGTCGAGCACTGAAGCTTTCTTT. It yields the protein CATSRAGRSSTEAFF.

V is TRBV9 and J is TRBJ2-5; 15 nucleotides agree with TRBD2. CDR3 length: 16 amino acids. J lost 5 bases, V lost 1 base, and 3 bases had no gene match. The V gene's germline CDR1 is SGDLS and CDR2 YYNGEE. CDR3 residues: CASSVRGTSGRETQYF. CDR3 in DNA: TGTGCCAGCAGCGTACGGGGGACTAGCGGGAGGGAGACCCAGTACTTC. Variable domain in full (rest from reference TRBV9 and TRBJ2-5): DSGVTQTPKHLITATGQRVTLRCSPRSGDLSVYWYQQSLDQGLQFLIQYYNGEERAKGNILERFSAQQFPDLHSELNLSSLELGDSALYFCASSVRGTSGRETQYFGPGTRLLVL.

This clone appeared a few times. J is TRBJ1-2 and V is TRBV27; possible D gene TRBD1, 5 bases. Trimming removed 8 bases at V and 1 base at J, with 11 bases between. CDR1 MNHEY and CDR2 SMNVEV come from the germline V gene (reference sequence). This CDR3 is 13 amino acids long. The CDR3 DNA reads as TGTGCCAGCTCGCCCAGGGATAACTATGGCTACACCTTC. Translation gives CASSPRDNYGYTF.

The V gene is TRBV15, the J gene TRBJ2-1; the match to TRBD2 covers 8 bases. The junction had 7 bases not matched to a gene; V was cut back by 6 bases and J by 0 bases. Germline CDR1 reads LNHNV; CDR2 reads YYDKDF (reference sequence). The length of the CDR3 is 16 residues. CDR3 residues: CATRESSGSSYNEQFF. In nucleotides, the CDR3 is TGTGCCACCAGAGAGTCAAGCGGGAGCTCCTACAATGAGCAGTTCTTC.

Turning to this clone: Its ends do not fully match the called genes, so a read error is possible. V and J are TRBV4-3 and TRBJ2-5, with 7 bases lining up with TRBD2. Germline values: CDR1 LGHNA, CDR2 YSLEER. The CDR3 totals 15 residues. The CDR3 loop is CASSQEGGSRYGQHF. The CDR3 nucleotides read TGCGCCAGCAGCCAAGAAGGCGGGAGTAGATACGGTCAGCACTTC.

This clone has only one observation. This chain joins TRBV9 and TRBJ1-1; the D gene is possibly TRBD1 (6 bases). Germline V gene data show CDR1 as SGDLS and CDR2 as YYNGEE. V lost 0 bases and J 3 bases, leaving 12 bases between the germline ends. This CDR3 has 15 amino acids. CDR3 protein: CASSVGDGQYTEAFF. DNA of the CDR3: TGTGCCAGCAGCGTAGGGGACGGACAGTACACTGAAGCTTTCTTT.

As for this clone: This specimen includes other DNA sequences encoding the same CDR3. The rearrangement uses TRBV9 and TRBJ2-1, with D possibly TRBD2 on 5 matching bases. Deletions cut 2 bases from V and 0 bases from J, with 9 bases between. The length of the CDR3 is 15 residues. Germline CDR1 reads SGDLS; CDR2 reads YYNGEE. The CDR3 region is CASSVASSSYNEQFF. The CDR3 region has the DNA TGTGCCAGCAGCGTTGCTAGCAGCTCCTACAATGAGCAGTTCTTC.

The gene calls are TRBV4-1 and TRBJ1-1, with a tentative D call TRBD1 (5 bases). This CDR3 is built from 15 residues. Trimming pared 0 bases from V and 4 bases from J, leaving 12 bases between. Germline loops: CDR1 MGHRA, CDR2 YSYEKL. In DNA, the CDR3 is TGCGCCAGCAGCCAAGATACAGGTTTGACCACTGAAGCTTTCTTT. It yields the protein CASSQDTGLTTEAFF.

This chain links TRBV25-1 with TRBJ2-1; 8 nucleotides align to TRBD1. The junction had 18 bases not matched to a gene; V was cut back by 9 bases and J by 8 bases. Germline V CDR1 and CDR2: MGHDK, SYGVNS. The CDR3 runs 16 residues. This CDR3 is CAREHRGQDGSDEQFF. The CDR3 DNA reads TGTGCCAGGGAACACCGGGGACAGGACGGTTCCGATGAGCAGTTCTTC.

On this clone itself: The sample has other DNA sequences that encode this CDR3 too. The V call is TRBV2, the J call TRBJ1-5; no clear D. Germline CDR1 SNHLY, CDR2 FYNNEI. The CDR3 spans 12 residues. The germline V and J ends were trimmed by 6 bases and 0 bases, with 3 bases remaining between them. CDR3 sequence reads: CASRDSNQPQHF. The CDR3 nucleotides are TGTGCCAGCAGGGATAGCAATCAGCCCCAGCATTTT.

Points on this clone: The identical CDR3 is also encoded by other nucleotide sequences in the sample. V usage is TRBV6-6 and J usage is TRBJ2-7; 9 bases agree with TRBD1. The V gene end was trimmed by 6 bases and the J gene end by 3 bases; junction bases not matched to a gene: 6. This CDR3 comprises 14 residues. Germline lookup yields CDR1 MNHNY and CDR2 SVGAGI (reference sequence). The CDR3 DNA follows: TGTGCCAGCAGCTCCGGGACAGGGCTCTACGAGCAGTACTTC. Translation gives CASSSGTGLYEQYF.

The chain couples TRBV7-6 to TRBJ1-5; no firm D call. V was cut by 5 bases and J by 9 bases, with 14 bases left in between. In germline, CDR1 is SGHVS, CDR2 FNYEAQ. CDR3 length: 13 residues. The CDR3 region is CASSRSDGRPQHF. The CDR3 bases are TGTGCCAGCAGCCGAAGTGATGGGAGGCCCCAGCATTTT.

In regard to this clone: Other DNA sequences in this specimen translate into the identical CDR3. V and J are TRBV28 and TRBJ1-5; no definite D call. This CDR3 spans 13 amino acids. V was shortened by 5 bases and J by 0 bases, with 5 bases between the two germline ends. Germline V gene sequence: CDR1 MDHEN, CDR2 SYDVKM. The chain's CDR3 is CASSPLSNQPQHF. The CDR3, as DNA: TGTGCCAGCAGTCCACTTAGCAATCAGCCCCAGCATTTT.

Worth noting for this clone: Within the sample, other DNA sequences also encode this same CDR3. The chain uses TRBV19 and TRBJ1-1; TRBD1 is a possible D gene (5 bases). Germline V gene lookup returns CDR1 LNHDA and CDR2 SQIVND (reference sequence). V was pared by 3 bases and J by 5 bases, with 10 bases between. This CDR3 spans 13 amino acids. CDR3 nucleotide sequence: TGTGCCAGTAGTATTGGGGGGTTGACTGAAGCTTTCTTT. It yields the protein CASSIGGLTEAFF.

The rearrangement uses TRBV9 and TRBJ2-7; D gene uncertain. Trimming cost V 0 bases and J 5 bases, with 15 bases left between them. Per the germline V gene, CDR1 is SGDLS and CDR2 is YYNGEE. The CDR3 is 15 residues long. CDR3 nucleotides: TGTGCCAGCAGCGTAGGGGTAGCTAATTTCCACGAGCAGTACTTC. It translates to CASSVGVANFHEQYF.

The V call is TRBV14, the J call TRBJ2-1; 13 nucleotides agree with TRBD2. The trim removed 4 bases at V and 7 bases at J, leaving 4 bases unmatched. Germline CDR1 reads SGHDN; CDR2 reads FVKESK. The CDR3 extends over 15 amino acids. CDR3 amino acids: CASSPRTSGSNEQFF. The CDR3 bases are TGTGCCAGCAGCCCTAGGACTAGCGGGAGTAATGAGCAGTTCTTC.

V gene TRBV6-6 combines with J gene TRBJ1-4; 10 bases are shared with TRBD1. J was trimmed by 7 bases and V by 4 bases; bases with no gene match: 6. This CDR3 has 15 amino acids. Germline-derived CDR1 and CDR2 are MNHNY and SVGAGI (reference sequence). The CDR3 sequence: CASSLKTGGGEKLFF. Written as DNA, the CDR3 is TGTGCCAGCAGTTTAAAGACAGGGGGCGGTGAAAAACTGTTTTTT.

The rearrangement uses TRBV21-1 and TRBJ2-7. TRBV21-1 is labeled a pseudogene. This CDR3 comprises 14 residues. The CDR3 DNA reads TGTGCCAGCAGCAACCGACGGAAAACCTACGAGCAGTACTTC. Residues: CASSNRRKTYEQYF.

The CDR3 DNA follows: TGTGCCAGCAGCTTAATCGGTGGGGAGCTGTTTTTT. It yields the protein CASSLIGGELFF. The rearrangement joins TRBV7-8 to TRBJ2-2, with D uncertain. The CDR3 consists of 12 residues. Trimming removed 2 bases from V and 8 bases from J, with 6 bases in between. CDR1 is SGHVS, CDR2 FQNEAQ, per germline.

In this sample, this clone turned up once. The gene calls are TRBV5-4 and TRBJ2-1, with D possibly matching TRBD1 (6 bases). Germline CDR1 and CDR2: SGHNT and YYREEE (reference sequence). V was clipped by 4 bases and J by 6 bases, with 8 bases between them. The length of the CDR3 is 12 residues. The CDR3: CASSPDSNEQFF. CDR3 sequence (DNA): TGTGCCAGCAGCCCGGACAGCAATGAGCAGTTCTTC.

The V and J genes are TRBV4-1 and TRBJ2-2; TRBD2 is a possible D gene (5 bases). Looked up from germline, CDR1 is MGHRA and CDR2 is YSYEKL. The CDR3 has 14 residues. Trimming cost V 1 base and J 6 bases, with 9 bases left between them. Here the CDR3 DNA reads TGCGCCAGCAGCCAAGGGAGGTCGGCCGGGGAGCTGTTTTTT. Its translation is CASSQGRSAGELFF.